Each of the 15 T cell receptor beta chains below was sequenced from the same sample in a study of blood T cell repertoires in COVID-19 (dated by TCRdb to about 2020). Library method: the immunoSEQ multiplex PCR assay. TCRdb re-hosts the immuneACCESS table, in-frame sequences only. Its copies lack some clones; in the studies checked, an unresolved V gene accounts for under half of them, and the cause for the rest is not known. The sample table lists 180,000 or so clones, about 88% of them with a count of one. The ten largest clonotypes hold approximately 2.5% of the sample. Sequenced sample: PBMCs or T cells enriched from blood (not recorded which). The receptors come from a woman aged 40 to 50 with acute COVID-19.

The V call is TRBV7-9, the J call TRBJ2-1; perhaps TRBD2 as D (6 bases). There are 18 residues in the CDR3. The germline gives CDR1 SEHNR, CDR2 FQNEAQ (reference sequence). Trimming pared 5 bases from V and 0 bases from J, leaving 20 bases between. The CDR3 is CASSTQAGTPSSYNEQFF. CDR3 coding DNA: TGTGCCAGCAGCACACAAGCAGGGACTCCTAGCTCCTACAATGAGCAGTTCTTC.

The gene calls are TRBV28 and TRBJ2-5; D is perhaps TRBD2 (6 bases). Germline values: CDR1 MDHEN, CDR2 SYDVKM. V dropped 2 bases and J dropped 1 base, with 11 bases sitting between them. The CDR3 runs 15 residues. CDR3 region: CASSLGGGLQETQYF. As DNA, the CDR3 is TGTGCCAGCAGTTTAGGTGGAGGGCTCCAAGAGACCCAGTACTTC.

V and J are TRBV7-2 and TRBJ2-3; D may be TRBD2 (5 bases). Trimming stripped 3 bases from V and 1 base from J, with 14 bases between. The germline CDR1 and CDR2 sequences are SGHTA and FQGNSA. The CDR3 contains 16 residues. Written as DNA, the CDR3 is TGTGCCAGCAGCTTTCAGAGGGCCACTGGCACAGATACGCAGTATTTT. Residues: CASSFQRATGTDTQYF.

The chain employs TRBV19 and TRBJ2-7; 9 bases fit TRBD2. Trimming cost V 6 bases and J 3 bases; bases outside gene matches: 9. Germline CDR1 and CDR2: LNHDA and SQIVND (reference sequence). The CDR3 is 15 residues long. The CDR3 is CASRRGGTSSYEQYF. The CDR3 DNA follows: TGTGCCAGTAGAAGAGGGGGGACTAGCAGCTACGAGCAGTACTTC. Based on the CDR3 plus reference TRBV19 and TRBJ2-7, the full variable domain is DGGITQSPKYLFRKEGQNVTLSCEQNLNHDAMYWYRQDPGQGLRLIYYSQIVNDFQKGDIAEGYSVSREKKESFPLTVTSAQKNPTAFYLCASRRGGTSSYEQYFGPGTRLTVT.

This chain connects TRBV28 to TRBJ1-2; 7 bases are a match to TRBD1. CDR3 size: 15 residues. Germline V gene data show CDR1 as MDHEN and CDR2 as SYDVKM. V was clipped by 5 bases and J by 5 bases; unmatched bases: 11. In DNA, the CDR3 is TGTGCCAGCAGTCCTTTGACAGGGCCTCGTTATGGCTACACCTTC. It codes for CASSPLTGPRYGYTF.

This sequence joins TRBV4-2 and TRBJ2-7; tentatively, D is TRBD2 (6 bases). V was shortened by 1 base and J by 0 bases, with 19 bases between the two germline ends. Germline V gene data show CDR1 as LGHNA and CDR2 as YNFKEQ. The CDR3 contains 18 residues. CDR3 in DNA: TGTGCCAGCAGCCAAGCGGTGAGTCCCAGCGGGCCCTCCTACGAGCAGTACTTC. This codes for CASSQAVSPSGPSYEQYF.

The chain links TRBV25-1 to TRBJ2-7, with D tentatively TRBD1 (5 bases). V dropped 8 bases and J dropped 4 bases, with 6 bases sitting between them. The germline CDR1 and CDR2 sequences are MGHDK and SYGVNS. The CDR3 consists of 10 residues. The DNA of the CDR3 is TGTGCCAGCCAGGGTTACGAGCAGTACTTC. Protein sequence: CASQGYEQYF.

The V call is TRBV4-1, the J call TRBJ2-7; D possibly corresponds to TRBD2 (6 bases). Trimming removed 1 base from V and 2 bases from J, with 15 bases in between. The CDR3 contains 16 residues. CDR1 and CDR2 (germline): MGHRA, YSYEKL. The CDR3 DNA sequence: TGCGCCAGCAGCCAAGCGCAGGGCAGGACTACCTACGAGCAGTACTTC. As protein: CASSQAQGRTTYEQYF.

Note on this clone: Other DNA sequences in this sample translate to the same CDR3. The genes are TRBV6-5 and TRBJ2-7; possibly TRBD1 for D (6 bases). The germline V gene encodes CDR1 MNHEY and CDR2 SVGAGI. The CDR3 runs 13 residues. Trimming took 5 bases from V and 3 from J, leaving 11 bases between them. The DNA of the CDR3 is TGTGCCAGCAGTCCCTCAGGGGACTACGAGCAGTACTTC. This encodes CASSPSGDYEQYF.

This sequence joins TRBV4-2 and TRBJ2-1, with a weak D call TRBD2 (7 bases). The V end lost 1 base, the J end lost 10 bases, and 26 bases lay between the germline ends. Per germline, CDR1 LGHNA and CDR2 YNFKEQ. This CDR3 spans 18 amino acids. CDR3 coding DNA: TGTGCCAGCAGCCAAGTCCCTGGTGGCGGGGGCCCCTTAGGGGAGCAGTTCTTC. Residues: CASSQVPGGGGPLGEQFF.

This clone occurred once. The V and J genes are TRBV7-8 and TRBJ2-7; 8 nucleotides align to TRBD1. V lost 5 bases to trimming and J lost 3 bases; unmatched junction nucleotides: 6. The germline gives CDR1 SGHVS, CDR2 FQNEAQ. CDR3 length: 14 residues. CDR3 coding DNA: TGTGCCAGCAGCCCATGGACAGGGAGCTACGAGCAGTACTTC. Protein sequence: CASSPWTGSYEQYF.

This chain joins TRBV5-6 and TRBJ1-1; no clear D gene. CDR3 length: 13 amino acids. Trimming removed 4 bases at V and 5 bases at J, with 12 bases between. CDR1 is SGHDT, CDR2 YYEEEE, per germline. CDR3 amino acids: CASSPAGGTEAFF. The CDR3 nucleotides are TGTGCCAGCAGCCCCGCGGGCGGAACTGAAGCTTTCTTT.

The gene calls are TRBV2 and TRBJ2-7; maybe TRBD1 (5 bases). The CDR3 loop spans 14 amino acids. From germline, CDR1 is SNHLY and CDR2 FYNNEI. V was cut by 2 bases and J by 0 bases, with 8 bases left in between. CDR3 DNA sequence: TGTGCCAGCAGTGAACAGGGTAACTCCTACGAGCAGTACTTC. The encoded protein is CASSEQGNSYEQYF.

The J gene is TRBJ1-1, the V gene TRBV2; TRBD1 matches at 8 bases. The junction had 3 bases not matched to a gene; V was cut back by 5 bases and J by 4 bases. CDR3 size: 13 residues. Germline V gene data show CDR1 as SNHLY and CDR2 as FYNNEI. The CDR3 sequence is CASSMDRVTEAFF. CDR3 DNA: TGTGCCAGCAGTATGGACAGGGTCACTGAAGCTTTCTTT.

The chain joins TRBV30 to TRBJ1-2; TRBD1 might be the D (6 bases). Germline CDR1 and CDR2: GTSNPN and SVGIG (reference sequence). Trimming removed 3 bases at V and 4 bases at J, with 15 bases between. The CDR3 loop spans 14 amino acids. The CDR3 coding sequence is TGTGCCTGGAGGGACGGACAGACCTTCTATGGCTACACCTTC. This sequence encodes CAWRDGQTFYGYTF.